Below, one TCR beta chain is given with its context. No cognate antigen has been identified for it. No much larger clonotype is one base removed from it; base qualities were not supplied. Sorted unstimulated T cells, along with proliferating T cells recovered from mixed lymphocyte reactions, underwent TCRbeta CDR3 sequencing. Fresh whole blood from approximately ten HLA-typed healthy donors was used to isolate PBMCs. V lost 6 bases and J lost 2 bases, and the count of bases not matched to a germline gene is 7. Including cysteine and phenylalanine, the CDR3 has 15 amino acids. The only DNA kept is the CDR3, 45 bases in frame from the first base. The germline V gene provides CDR1 SNHLY and CDR2 FYNNEI. These data originate in a study of siplizumab effects on memory and regulatory T cells (dated by TCRdb to about 2019). Describing the broader study: The study looked at the effect of siplizumab, an anti-CD2 antibody, on alloreactive T-cell subsets in allogeneic mixed lymphocyte reactions made from human PBMCs. Findings and caveats that apply to the study as a whole: A naive or memory phenotype could not be assigned to roughly 80-95% of proliferating CD4+ or CD8+ clones. The suppressive function of proliferating Tregs from siplizumab cultures was not functionally confirmed. Siplizumab significantly reduced the cumulative frequency of alloreactive sequences traceable to unstimulated CD4+ memory T cells. Because sequences below about 10^-5 frequency were poorly captured, only a minor fraction of alloreactive clones could be mapped to unstimulated subsets. Unstimulated naive T cells appeared to be more diverse than memory T cells, and naive cells seemed to make a substantial contribution to the alloresponse. Among mappable alloreactive CD4+ clones, an average Treg-derived fraction of roughly 71% was observed with siplizumab, compared with 26.9% in control reactions.

The library was produced with the immunoSEQ multiplex PCR assay. Approximately 10^5 TCR templates per sample were assayed by the deep sequencing platform. Genomic DNA extracted from sorted T cells was used for TCRbeta CDR3 sequencing. Per the source publication's procedure: Clonal analysis of TCRbeta CDR3 data was done in the R programming language. Comparing unstimulated samples against CFSE-low samples taken after the reaction was how alloreactive CD4+ and CD8+ clones were defined. Alloreactive CD4+ clones were assigned to regulatory or non-regulatory origin by matching sequences to sorted unstimulated Treg and non-Treg repertoires. TCRdb re-hosts the immuneACCESS table, in-frame sequences only. Its copies lack some clones; in the studies checked, an unresolved V gene accounts for under half of them, and the cause for the rest is not known. Clone size and the V and J calls come from that table; the DNA yielded D and trimming. In this sample the table shows tens of thousands of clones, over 85% of which occur a single time. Of the sample, 5% to 7% is held by the ten largest clones.

The source of this sequence is a human donor in good health. The chain is made from TRBV2 and TRBJ1-5; 7 nucleotides in the junction match TRBD1. Sequencing was done on a sample of CD8+ T cells sorted from blood. The CDR3 here reads CASSETGSGNQPQHF. The nucleotides read TGTGCCAGCAGCGAGACAGGGTCAGGCAATCAGCCCCAGCATTTT.